This T cell receptor (beta chain) was profiled in a study of shared clonotypes between healthy human individuals. Germline CDR1 is LNHDA and CDR2 is SQIVND (reference sequence). V lost 7 bases to trimming and J lost 5 bases, with 18 bases between them. The CDR3 runs 14 residues. Worth noting for this clone: Its target is not known.

The study separated CD4+ cells into CD45RA+ naive and CD45RA-negative memory subsets. Overall study results and limits: Sorted-subset sequencing, rarefaction showed, was incomplete despite large depth. Sampling used blood alone; tissue repertoires probably differ.

Sequencing used immunoSEQ multiplex PCR; TCRdb keeps in-frame clones, though not all of them. The sample includes some 900,000 clones, 70% to 85% of them seen just once. This receptor was taken from a man between 18 and 35 years old in good health. The chain carries TRBV19 and TRBJ2-7; D perhaps matches TRBD1 (5 bases). The specimen sequenced was memory CD4+ T cells sorted from blood. Subset specified: CD45RA-negative fraction. The CDR3 reads CASTPRAGRNEQYF. The CDR3 bases are TGTGCCAGTACCCCCAGGGCAGGGCGGAACGAGCAGTACTTC.